This T cell receptor beta chain was sequenced in a study of spatial heterogeneity in lung cancer. Study-level information: Beta-chain sequences consistently outnumbered alpha-chain sequences in detection.

CDR1 and CDR2 from the germline V gene are GTSNPN and SVGIG (reference sequence). Trimming removed 3 bases from V and 4 bases from J; junction bases left unmatched: 12. This CDR3 is 16 amino acids long. This clonotype was counted ten times or more. This sample's time point: sample taken at primary tumor resection. Sequencing of whole RNA from tumor, nontumor lung or frozen PBMC involved no sorting. The 55 to 90 donors had untreated early-stage non-small cell lung cancer. TCRdb recomputed calls from the 5' RACE reads with MiXCR, one row per CDR3 protein. The data contain 20,000 or so distinct CDR3 sequences, 3.3% of them seen just once; the ten biggest clones take up roughly 26%.

The receptor comes from a female donor with early-stage non-small cell lung cancer. Sequenced material: PBMCs, taken at surgery. The V and J genes are TRBV30 and TRBJ2-3; 8 nucleotides align to TRBD1. In DNA form, the CDR3 reads TGTGCCTGGAGAGAAGCCCCGGGACAGGCGGCAGATACGCAGTATTTT. Translation: CAWREAPGQAADTQYF.